The present TCR beta chain was sequenced within a study of T cell responses to AZD1222 COVID-19 vaccine. Trimming pared 4 bases from V and 5 bases from J, leaving 20 bases between. Germline CDR1 is SGHTA and CDR2 is FQGNSA. The CDR3 totals 16 residues. Note on this clone: Its target is unknown.

The repertoire was sequenced with immunoSEQ multiplex PCR; TCRdb's copy has only in-frame clones and lacks some. Of roughly 110,000 clones in the sample, 90% were seen once. Whole-study results and caveats: Females made up more of the donors, who were largely white British, and clonal diversity may have come out too low. Spike-specific TCR breadth rose after two AZD1222 doses, and depth rose as well. Reportedly, nearly half of unique spike TCRs recognized epitopes outside B.1.351/B.1.1.7 mutations.

The clonotype originates from an adult who received the AZD1222 COVID-19 vaccine. The chain links TRBV7-2 to TRBJ2-5, with TRBD2 as a possible D gene (6 bases). Sequencing was performed on peripheral blood, taken 28 days after the second AZD1222 dose. Here the CDR3 reads CASSYQGSGIGETQYF. The DNA for the CDR3 is TGTGCCAGCAGCTACCAGGGTAGCGGTATAGGGGAGACCCAGTACTTC.